The 6 T cell receptor beta chains below come from one sample, sequenced in a study of cytomegalovirus exposure and HLA in healthy donors. The PCR had 60 Vbeta and 13 Jbeta primers. The protocol was immunoSEQ multiplex PCR, while the TCRdb copy is restricted to in-frame clones and leaves out a portion. The sample carries some 150,000 clones, about two thirds recorded once. Material for sequencing was PBMCs. The receptors derive from a man over 45 in good health and CMV-seropositive.

The CDR3 loop reads CASSDGVHRDTIYF. For the CDR3, the DNA is TGCGCCAGCAGTGACGGGGTCCACCGGGACACCATATATTTT. This chain joins TRBV10-1 and TRBJ1-3; D not resolved. V shed 3 bases and J shed 8 bases, with 14 bases lying between them. Germline-derived CDR1 and CDR2 are WNHNN and SYGVQD (reference sequence). CDR3 size: 14 residues.

This rearrangement joins TRBV18 to TRBJ2-7; D gene unclear. V shed 7 bases and J shed 0 bases, with 7 bases lying between them. The CDR3 consists of 12 residues. The V gene's germline CDR1 is KGHSH and CDR2 LQKENI. The CDR3 DNA reads TGTGCCAGCTTCCACAGCTCCTACGAGCAGTACTTC. It encodes CASFHSSYEQYF.

This clone was observed a few times. The chain couples TRBV6-5 to TRBJ2-5; D remains ambiguous. The CDR3 consists of 15 residues. The V gene's germline CDR1 is MNHEY and CDR2 SVGAGI. Trimming stripped 5 bases from V and 5 bases from J, with 18 bases between. The CDR3 loop reads CASSNPRMSKETQYF. The CDR3 nucleotides read TGTGCCAGCAGTAACCCCAGGATGAGCAAGGAGACCCAGTACTTC.

This chain uses TRBV6-1 with TRBJ1-5, with unresolved D. Trimming removed 3 bases from V and 3 bases from J, with 9 bases in between. The germline V gene has CDR1 MNHNS and CDR2 SASEGT. The CDR3 covers 14 residues. The CDR3 DNA reads as TGTGCCAGCAGTGATACACAGCCCAATCAGCCCCAGCATTTT. It is translated as CASSDTQPNQPQHF.

The genes are TRBV7-2 and TRBJ2-3; no firm D call. V lost 4 bases and J lost 2, with 7 bases in between. This CDR3 is 13 amino acids long. The germline gives CDR1 SGHTA, CDR2 FQGNSA. The CDR3 DNA reads as TGTGCCAGCAGCTCCCCTAACACAGATACGCAGTATTTT. This sequence encodes CASSSPNTDTQYF.

The chain carries TRBV15 and TRBJ1-2; D gene unclear. V lost 4 bases, J lost 3 bases, and 15 bases lay in between. The CDR3 sequence is 15 residues long. CDR1 is LNHNV and CDR2 is YYDKDF in the germline V gene (reference sequence). This chain's CDR3 is CATSMTREKDYGYTF. The CDR3 DNA follows: TGTGCCACCAGCATGACACGAGAAAAGGACTATGGCTACACCTTC.